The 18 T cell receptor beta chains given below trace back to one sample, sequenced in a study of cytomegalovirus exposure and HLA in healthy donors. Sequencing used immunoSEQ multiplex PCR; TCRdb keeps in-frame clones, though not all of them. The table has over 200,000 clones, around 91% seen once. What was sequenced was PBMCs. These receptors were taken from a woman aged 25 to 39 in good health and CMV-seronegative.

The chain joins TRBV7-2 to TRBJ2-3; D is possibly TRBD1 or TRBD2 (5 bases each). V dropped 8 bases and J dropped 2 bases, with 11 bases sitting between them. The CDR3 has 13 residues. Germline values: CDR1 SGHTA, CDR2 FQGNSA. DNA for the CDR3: TGTGCCAGCGAGGGGCGATTCACAGATACGCAGTATTTT. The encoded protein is CASEGRFTDTQYF.

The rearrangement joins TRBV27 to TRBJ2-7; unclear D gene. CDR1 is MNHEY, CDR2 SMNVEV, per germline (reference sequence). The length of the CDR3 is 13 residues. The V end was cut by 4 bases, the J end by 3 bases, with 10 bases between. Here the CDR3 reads CASSSDPLYEQYF. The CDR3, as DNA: TGTGCCAGCAGTTCCGACCCGCTCTACGAGCAGTACTTC.

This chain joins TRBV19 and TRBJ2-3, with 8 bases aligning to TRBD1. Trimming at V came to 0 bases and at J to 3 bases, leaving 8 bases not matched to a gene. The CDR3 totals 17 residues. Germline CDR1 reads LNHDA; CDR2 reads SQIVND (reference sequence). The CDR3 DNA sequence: TGTGCCAGTAGTATAGATGGGACAGGTAGGGGGACAGATACGCAGTATTTT. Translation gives CASSIDGTGRGTDTQYF.

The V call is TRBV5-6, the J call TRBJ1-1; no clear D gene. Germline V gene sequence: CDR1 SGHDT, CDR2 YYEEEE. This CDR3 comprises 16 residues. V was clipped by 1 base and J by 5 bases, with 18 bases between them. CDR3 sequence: CASSLYYRQSRTEAFF. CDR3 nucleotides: TGTGCCAGCAGCTTGTATTATAGGCAATCGAGGACTGAAGCTTTCTTT.

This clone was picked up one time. CDR3 DNA: TGTGCCAGCAGTTTGCGGCCGGGGTATCTTGAGCCCCAGCATTTT. Translation: CASSLRPGYLEPQHF. The genes are TRBV27 and TRBJ1-5; D is ambiguous. The CDR3 is 15 amino acids. Germline values: CDR1 MNHEY, CDR2 SMNVEV (reference sequence). Trimming removed 3 bases at V and 8 bases at J, with 17 bases between.

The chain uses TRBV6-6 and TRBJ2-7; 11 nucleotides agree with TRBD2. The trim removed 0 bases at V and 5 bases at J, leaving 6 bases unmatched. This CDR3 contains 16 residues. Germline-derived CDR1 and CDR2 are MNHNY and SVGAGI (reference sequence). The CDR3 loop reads CASSYSHQTSGNEQYF. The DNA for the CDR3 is TGTGCCAGCAGTTACTCCCACCAGACTAGCGGGAACGAGCAGTACTTC.

CDR3 sequence reads: CASRSGGLEQFF. CDR3 nucleotides: TGTGCCAGTAGGAGTGGGGGTCTCGAGCAGTTCTTC. The chain uses TRBV19 and TRBJ2-1, with D perhaps being TRBD1 or TRBD2 (5 bases each). V dropped 6 bases and J dropped 10 bases, with 13 bases sitting between them. The CDR3 has 12 residues. Germline assignment: CDR1 LNHDA and CDR2 SQIVND (reference sequence).

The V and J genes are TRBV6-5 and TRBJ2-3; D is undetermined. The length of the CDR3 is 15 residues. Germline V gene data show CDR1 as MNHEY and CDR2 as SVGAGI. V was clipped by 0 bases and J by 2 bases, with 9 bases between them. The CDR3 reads CASSYSAPPTDTQYF. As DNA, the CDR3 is TGTGCCAGCAGTTACTCCGCGCCACCCACAGATACGCAGTATTTT.

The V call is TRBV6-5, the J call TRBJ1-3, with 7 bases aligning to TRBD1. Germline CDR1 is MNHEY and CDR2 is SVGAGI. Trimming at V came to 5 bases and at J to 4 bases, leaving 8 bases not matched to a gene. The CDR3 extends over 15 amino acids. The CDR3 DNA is TGTGCCAGCAGTCCAGGGGGGCGATTGGGAAACACCATATATTTT. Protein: CASSPGGRLGNTIYF.

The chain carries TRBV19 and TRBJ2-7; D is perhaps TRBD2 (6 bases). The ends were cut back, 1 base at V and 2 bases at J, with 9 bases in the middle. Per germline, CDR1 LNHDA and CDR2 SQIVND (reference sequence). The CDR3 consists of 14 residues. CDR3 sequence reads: CASSIGPGAYEQYF. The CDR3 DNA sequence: TGTGCCAGTAGTATAGGTCCGGGAGCCTACGAGCAGTACTTC.

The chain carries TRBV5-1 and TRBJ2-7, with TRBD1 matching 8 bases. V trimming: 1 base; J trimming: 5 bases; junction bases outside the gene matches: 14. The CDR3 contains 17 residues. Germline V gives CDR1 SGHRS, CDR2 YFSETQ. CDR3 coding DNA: TGCGCCAGCAGCTTGAGTTTCCGGGACAGGTTTACCCACGAGCAGTACTTC. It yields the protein CASSLSFRDRFTHEQYF. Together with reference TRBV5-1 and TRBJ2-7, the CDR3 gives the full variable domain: KAGVTQTPRYLIKTRGQQVTLSCSPISGHRSVSWYQQTPGQGLQFLFEYFSETQRNKGNFPGRFSGRQFSNSRSEMNVSTLELGDSALYLCASSLSFRDRFTHEQYFGPGTRLTVT.

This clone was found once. The CDR3 coding sequence is TGTGCCAGCAGCCCTCGGGGGGGTAGCTCCTACGAGCAGTACTTC. Translation gives CASSPRGGSSYEQYF. J is TRBJ2-7 and V is TRBV7-9; TRBD2 agrees at 8 bases. Germline V gene lookup returns CDR1 SEHNR and CDR2 FQNEAQ (reference sequence). The CDR3 is 15 amino acids. J lost 0 bases, V lost 5 bases, and 6 bases had no gene match.

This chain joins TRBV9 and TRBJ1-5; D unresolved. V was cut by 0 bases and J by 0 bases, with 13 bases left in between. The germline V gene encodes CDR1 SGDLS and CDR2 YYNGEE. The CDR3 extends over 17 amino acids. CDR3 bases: TGTGCCAGCAGCGTAGTGAACAGACAATATAGCAATCAGCCCCAGCATTTT. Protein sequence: CASSVVNRQYSNQPQHF.

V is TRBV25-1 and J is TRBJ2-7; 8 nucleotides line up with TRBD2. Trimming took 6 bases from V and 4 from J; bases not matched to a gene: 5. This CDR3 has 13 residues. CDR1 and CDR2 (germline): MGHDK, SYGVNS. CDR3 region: CASRGTSGYEQYF. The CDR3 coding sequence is TGTGCCAGCAGGGGGACTAGTGGTTACGAGCAGTACTTC.

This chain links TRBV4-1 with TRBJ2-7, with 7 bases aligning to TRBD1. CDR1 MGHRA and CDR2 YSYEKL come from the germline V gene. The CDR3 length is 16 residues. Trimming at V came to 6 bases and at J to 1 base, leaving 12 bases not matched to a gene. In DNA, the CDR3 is TGCGCCAGCAGTCTCAAACAGGGGCCCCCTTCCTACGAGCAGTACTTC. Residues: CASSLKQGPPSYEQYF.

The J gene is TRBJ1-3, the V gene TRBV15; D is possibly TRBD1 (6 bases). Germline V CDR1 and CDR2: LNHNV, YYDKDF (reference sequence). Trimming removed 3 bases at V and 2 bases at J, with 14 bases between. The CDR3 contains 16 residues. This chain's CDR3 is CATSRDPAGAGNTIYF. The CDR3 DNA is TGTGCCACCAGCAGGGATCCGGCAGGGGCTGGAAACACCATATATTTT. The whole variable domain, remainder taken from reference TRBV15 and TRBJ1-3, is DAMVIQNPRYQVTQFGKPVTLSCSQTLNHNVMYWYQQKSSQAPKLLFHYYDKDFNNEADTPDNFQSRRPNTSFCFLDIRSPGLGDTAMYLCATSRDPAGAGNTIYFGEGSWLTVV.

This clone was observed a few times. CDR3 in DNA: TGCGCCAGCAACGGACTAGCGGGAAAGACCGGGGAGCTGTTTTTT. Amino acids: CASNGLAGKTGELFF. The chain couples TRBV5-1 to TRBJ2-2, with 12 bases lining up with TRBD2. V dropped 6 bases and J dropped 5; count of bases not matched to a gene: 5. This CDR3 contains 15 residues. Per the germline V gene, CDR1 is SGHRS and CDR2 is YFSETQ.

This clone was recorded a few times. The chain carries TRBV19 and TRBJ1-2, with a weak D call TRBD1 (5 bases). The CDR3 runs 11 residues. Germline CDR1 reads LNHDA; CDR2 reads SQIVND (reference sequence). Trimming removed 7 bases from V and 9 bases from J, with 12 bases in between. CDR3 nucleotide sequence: TGTGCCAGTACCGGGGGGTCAAGCTACACCTTC. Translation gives CASTGGSSYTF.